This is a list of T cell receptor beta chains from one sample in a study of cytomegalovirus exposure and HLA in healthy donors. Assay: immunoSEQ multiplex PCR; the TCRdb copy retains only in-frame clones and omits some. The sample records 85,000 to 90,000 clones, roughly 80% being singletons. Material for sequencing was PBMCs. The receptors were gathered from a man aged 30 to 39 in good health and CMV-seronegative. Each CDR3 is given with its conserved first and last residue. Each record gives: clone size, J gene, D gene, V gene, CDR3 protein, CDR3 DNA. The D gene is left open where the match is weak. Size values are once, few and many counts, or a class for expanded clones, and some rows have none.

size: -
J: TRBJ1-5
D: -
V: TRBV6-6
CDR3: CASSYDGDNQPQHF
DNA: TGTGCCAGCAGTTACGACGGGGACAATCAGCCCCAGCATTTT

size: -
J: TRBJ1-4
D: -
V: TRBV18
CDR3: CASSPPTPAGEKLFF
DNA: TGTGCCAGCTCACCACCGACGCCGGCAGGCGAAAAACTGTTTTTT

size: -
J: TRBJ2-4
D: -
V: TRBV13
CDR3: CASSLGTGFENIQYF
DNA: TGTGCCAGCAGCTTAGGCACCGGTTTCGAAAACATTCAGTACTTC

size: -
J: TRBJ1-6
D: -
V: TRBV6-5
CDR3: CASTPGEGFPLHF
DNA: TGTGCCAGCACCCCAGGGGAGGGTTTCCCCCTCCACTTT

size: -
J: TRBJ2-1
D: -
V: TRBV27
CDR3: CASRRTRVSEQFF
DNA: TGTGCCAGCAGACGGACCAGGGTATCGGAGCAGTTCTTC

size: -
J: TRBJ2-5
D: -
V: TRBV27
CDR3: CASSGRGPPETQYF
DNA: TGTGCCAGCAGTGGGCGGGGGCCACCCGAGACCCAGTACTTC

size: few
J: TRBJ1-2
D: -
V: TRBV9
CDR3: CASSPPPIGRTSNYGYTF
DNA: TGTGCCAGCAGCCCGCCCCCCATAGGGAGAACATCCAACTATGGCTACACCTTC

size: -
J: TRBJ2-7
D: -
V: TRBV21-1
CDR3: CANGCLGLSYEQYF
DNA: TGTGCCAACGGTTGCCTAGGACTGAGCTACGAGCAGTACTTC

size: -
J: TRBJ1-6
D: -
V: TRBV5-4
CDR3: CASSFMTGGRNPPLHF
DNA: TGTGCCAGCAGCTTTATGACAGGCGGAAGGAATCCGCCCCTCCACTTT

size: -
J: TRBJ2-7
D: -
V: TRBV5-1
CDR3: CASSLEQGAYEQYF
DNA: TGCGCCAGCAGCTTGGAACAGGGAGCCTACGAGCAGTACTTC

size: once
J: TRBJ2-4
D: -
V: TRBV6-1
CDR3: CASSEKLTDLAKNIQYF
DNA: TGTGCCAGCAGTGAAAAATTGACAGATCTCGCCAAAAACATTCAGTACTTC

size: -
J: TRBJ2-3
D: TRBD2
V: TRBV9
CDR3: CASSKRGVTDTQYF
DNA: TGTGCCAGCAGTAAGCGGGGGGTCACAGATACGCAGTATTTT

size: -
J: TRBJ2-3
D: TRBD2
V: TRBV5-1
CDR3: CASSLVVAGAPGDTQYF
DNA: TGCGCCAGCAGCTTGGTCGTAGCGGGGGCTCCGGGAGATACGCAGTATTTT

size: -
J: TRBJ2-3
D: -
V: TRBV10-1
CDR3: CASSDPRTRVFKDTQYF
DNA: TGCGCCAGCAGTGACCCCCGGACCAGGGTGTTTAAGGATACGCAGTATTTT

size: -
J: TRBJ1-4
D: -
V: TRBV6-6
CDR3: CASGLRTPDQKLFF
DNA: TGTGCCAGCGGCTTAAGGACTCCGGATCAAAAACTGTTTTTT

size: -
J: TRBJ2-7
D: TRBD2
V: TRBV6-6
CDR3: CASSYRVGAGTYEQYF
DNA: TGTGCCAGCAGTTATAGGGTCGGAGCGGGGACCTACGAGCAGTACTTC

size: -
J: TRBJ1-2
D: -
V: TRBV19
CDR3: CASRNQVGDKLYTF
DNA: TGTGCCAGTAGGAATCAGGTTGGGGACAAACTCTACACCTTC

size: few
J: TRBJ2-7
D: TRBD1
V: TRBV7-9
CDR3: CASSPKTGGYEQYF
DNA: TGTGCCAGCAGCCCGAAGACAGGGGGGTACGAGCAGTACTTC

size: -
J: TRBJ2-1
D: -
V: TRBV4-2
CDR3: CASSQGGEDYNEQFF
DNA: TGTGCCAGCAGCCAGGGGGGTGAAGACTACAATGAGCAGTTCTTC

size: -
J: TRBJ2-7
D: -
V: TRBV25-1
CDR3: CASSERSIYEQYF
DNA: TGTGCCAGCAGTGAGCGGAGTATCTACGAGCAGTACTTC

size: few
J: TRBJ2-2
D: TRBD1
V: TRBV5-1
CDR3: CASSLVGKGAVTGELFF
DNA: TGCGCCAGCAGCTTGGTCGGGAAGGGGGCTGTCACCGGGGAGCTGTTTTTT

size: -
J: TRBJ2-3
D: -
V: TRBV9
CDR3: CASSEWLDTDTQYF
DNA: TGTGCCAGCAGTGAATGGCTTGACACAGATACGCAGTATTTT

size: -
J: TRBJ1-2
D: TRBD1
V: TRBV28
CDR3: CAINSGGTGDYGYTF
DNA: TGTGCCATCAATTCCGGAGGGACAGGGGACTATGGCTACACCTTC

size: -
J: TRBJ1-5
D: -
V: TRBV5-8
CDR3: CASSFFRAGQPQHF
DNA: TGTGCCAGCAGCTTCTTCAGGGCTGGGCAGCCCCAGCATTTT

size: few
J: TRBJ2-5
D: TRBD2
V: TRBV11-3
CDR3: CASSLLAGEETQYF
DNA: TGTGCCAGCAGCTTATTAGCGGGCGAAGAGACCCAGTACTTC

size: -
J: TRBJ1-1
D: -
V: TRBV18
CDR3: CASLTEGNTEAFF
DNA: TGTGCCAGCTTAACGGAGGGGAACACTGAAGCTTTCTTT

size: few
J: TRBJ1-1
D: TRBD1
V: TRBV5-6
CDR3: CASSLEGAAFF
DNA: TGTGCCAGCAGCTTGGAGGGGGCAGCTTTCTTT

size: -
J: TRBJ1-1
D: TRBD1
V: TRBV5-1
CDR3: CASSPAGGYTEAFF
DNA: TGCGCCAGCAGCCCGGCAGGGGGCTACACTGAAGCTTTCTTT

size: -
J: TRBJ1-6
D: -
V: TRBV5-1
CDR3: CASSPSVSYNSPLHF
DNA: TGCGCCAGCAGCCCCTCTGTTTCCTATAATTCACCCCTCCACTTT

size: -
J: TRBJ2-5
D: TRBD1
V: TRBV7-7
CDR3: CASSLGGQGIGETQYF
DNA: TGTGCTAGCAGCTTAGGGGGACAGGGAATAGGGGAGACCCAGTACTTC

size: -
J: TRBJ1-3
D: -
V: TRBV5-1
CDR3: CASSKGGGTSGNTIYF
DNA: TGCGCCAGCAGCAAGGGTGGTGGGACAAGTGGAAACACCATATATTTT

size: -
J: TRBJ1-1
D: -
V: TRBV29-1
CDR3: CSVAIVIAEAFF
DNA: TGCAGCGTAGCAATAGTCATCGCTGAAGCTTTCTTT

size: -
J: TRBJ1-1
D: TRBD1
V: TRBV9
CDR3: CASSVGTGGFEAFF
DNA: TGTGCCAGCAGCGTTGGGACAGGGGGGTTTGAAGCTTTCTTT

size: -
J: TRBJ1-2
D: TRBD1
V: TRBV6-1
CDR3: CASNTGTGVYYGYTF
DNA: TGTGCCAGCAACACCGGGACAGGGGTGTACTATGGCTACACCTTC

size: -
J: TRBJ1-6
D: -
V: TRBV10-1
CDR3: CASSQGTPNLASPLHF
DNA: TGCGCCAGCAGTCAAGGGACACCAAACCTGGCATCACCCCTCCACTTT

size: -
J: TRBJ2-7
D: -
V: TRBV29-1
CDR3: CSVDLQEKGDEQYF
DNA: TGCAGCGTTGACCTACAGGAAAAAGGGGACGAGCAGTACTTC

size: -
J: TRBJ1-1
D: -
V: TRBV30
CDR3: CAWSPPWNTEAFF
DNA: TGTGCCTGGAGTCCTCCCTGGAACACTGAAGCTTTCTTT

size: -
J: TRBJ1-1
D: -
V: TRBV27
CDR3: CASSLVSGASEAFF
DNA: TGTGCCAGCAGTTTAGTTTCAGGGGCGAGTGAAGCTTTCTTT

size: -
J: TRBJ1-1
D: TRBD1
V: TRBV4-1
CDR3: CASSPGQGVLRTFF
DNA: TGCGCCAGCAGCCCGGGACAGGGGGTTCTTAGAACTTTCTTT

size: -
J: TRBJ2-1
D: TRBD2
V: TRBV27
CDR3: CATLRLAGGVNEQFF
DNA: TGTGCCACTTTGCGTCTAGCGGGGGGGGTCAATGAGCAGTTCTTC

size: few
J: TRBJ1-2
D: TRBD1
V: TRBV2
CDR3: CASREGQFLYYGYTF
DNA: TGTGCCAGCAGAGAGGGACAGTTCCTTTACTATGGCTACACCTTC

size: few
J: TRBJ2-7
D: TRBD1
V: TRBV4-1
CDR3: CASSLDRSGSSYEQYF
DNA: TGCGCCAGCAGCCTGGACAGGTCCGGCAGCTCCTACGAGCAGTACTTC